This T cell receptor beta chain originates from a study of blood T cell repertoires in COVID-19. Study as a whole: The United States, Italy and Spain supplied acute and convalescent COVID-19 samples. Sources were T cells, B-cell-depleted T cells, or PBMCs; the material itself was cDNA or gDNA.

As originally analysed: Estimation of nucleated cell counts relied on the amplification of reference gene primers. The method was immunoSEQ multiplex PCR; TCRdb's version includes in-frame clones alone and lacks a portion of them. That table is the source of V, J and clone size, and D and trimming were worked out from the DNA. The sample lists 150,000 to 200,000 clones, approximately 83% occurring once. The CDR3 extends over 15 amino acids. Germline CDR1 MNHEY, CDR2 SMNVEV (reference sequence). The J segment lost 6 bases and the V segment lost 4 bases, leaving 5 bases of the junction unmatched. The chain carries TRBV27 and TRBJ1-6; 8 bases are a match to TRBD1. The sample comprised peripheral blood. This clonotype was obtained from a human donor with active or convalescent COVID-19. The donor label of this sample is uncertain. The CDR3 nucleotides are TGTGCCAGCAGTTCCCGACAGGGGCCTAATTCACCCCTCCACTTT. Protein: CASSSRQGPNSPLHF.